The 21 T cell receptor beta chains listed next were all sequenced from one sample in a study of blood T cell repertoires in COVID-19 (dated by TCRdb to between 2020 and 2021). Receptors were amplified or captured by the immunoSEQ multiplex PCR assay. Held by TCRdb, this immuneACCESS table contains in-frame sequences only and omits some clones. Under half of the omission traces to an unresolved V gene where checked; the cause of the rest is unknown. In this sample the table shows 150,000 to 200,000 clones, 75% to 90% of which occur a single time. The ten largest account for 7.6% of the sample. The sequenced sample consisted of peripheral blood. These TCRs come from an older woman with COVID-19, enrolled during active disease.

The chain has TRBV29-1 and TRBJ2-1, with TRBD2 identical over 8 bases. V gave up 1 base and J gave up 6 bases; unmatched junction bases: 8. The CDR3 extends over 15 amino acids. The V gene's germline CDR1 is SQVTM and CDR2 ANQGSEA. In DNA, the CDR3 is TGCAGCGTTGAAGTCTCAGAGCGGGAGACCAATGAGCAGTTCTTC. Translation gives CSVEVSERETNEQFF.

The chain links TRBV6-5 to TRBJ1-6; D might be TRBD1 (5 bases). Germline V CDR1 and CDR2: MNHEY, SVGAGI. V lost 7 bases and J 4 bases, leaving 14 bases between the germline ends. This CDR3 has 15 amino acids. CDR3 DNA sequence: TGTGCCAGCATCCCACGGACACCTTATAATTCACCCCTCCACTTT. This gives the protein CASIPRTPYNSPLHF.

CDR3: CASRMTQAGELFF. The DNA for the CDR3 is TGTGCCAGCAGAATGACCCAGGCCGGGGAGCTGTTTTTT. The V call is TRBV7-8, the J call TRBJ2-2, with no clear D. Trimming took off 6 bases at V and 6 bases at J, with 11 bases between the two ends. The CDR3 totals 13 residues. Per the germline V gene, CDR1 is SGHVS and CDR2 is FQNEAQ.

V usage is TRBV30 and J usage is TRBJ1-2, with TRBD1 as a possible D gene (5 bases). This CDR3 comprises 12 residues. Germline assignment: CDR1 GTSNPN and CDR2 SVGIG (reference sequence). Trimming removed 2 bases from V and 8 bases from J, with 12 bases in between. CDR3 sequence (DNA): TGTGCCTGGAGTACGACAGTTGACGGCTACACCTTC. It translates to CAWSTTVDGYTF.

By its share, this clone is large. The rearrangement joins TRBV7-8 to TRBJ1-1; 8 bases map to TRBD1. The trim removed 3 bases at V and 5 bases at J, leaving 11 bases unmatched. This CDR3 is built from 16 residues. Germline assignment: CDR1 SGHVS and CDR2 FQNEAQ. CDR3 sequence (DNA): TGTGCCAGCAGCTTTGACACAGGGGGGTTAGAGACTGAAGCTTTCTTT. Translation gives CASSFDTGGLETEAFF.

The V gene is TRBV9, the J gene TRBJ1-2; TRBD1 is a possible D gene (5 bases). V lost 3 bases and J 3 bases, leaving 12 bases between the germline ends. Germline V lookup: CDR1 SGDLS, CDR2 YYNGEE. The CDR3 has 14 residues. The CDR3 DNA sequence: TGTGCCAGCAGCGGGTTCCAGGGCGACTATGGCTACACCTTC. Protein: CASSGFQGDYGYTF.

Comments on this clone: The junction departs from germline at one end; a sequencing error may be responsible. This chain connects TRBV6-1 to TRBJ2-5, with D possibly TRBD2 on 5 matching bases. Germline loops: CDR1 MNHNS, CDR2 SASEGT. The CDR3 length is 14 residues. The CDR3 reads CASSETGFQVTQYF. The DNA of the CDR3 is TGTGCCAGCAGTGAAACGGGGTTTCAAGTGACCCAGTACTTC.

Here the CDR3 reads CASSAPQGALGTEAFF. The CDR3 nucleotides read TGTGCCAGCAGTGCCCCACAGGGGGCGCTGGGCACTGAAGCTTTCTTT. This rearrangement joins TRBV25-1 to TRBJ1-1; TRBD1 aligns across 9 bases. V shed 4 bases and J 4 bases; nucleotides not matched to a gene: 10. This CDR3 is built from 16 residues. The germline V gene has CDR1 MGHDK and CDR2 SYGVNS.

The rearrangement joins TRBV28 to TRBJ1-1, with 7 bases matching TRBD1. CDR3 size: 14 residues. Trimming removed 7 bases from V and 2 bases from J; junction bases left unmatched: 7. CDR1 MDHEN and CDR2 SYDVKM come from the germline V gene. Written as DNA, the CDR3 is TGTGCCAGCACCTACAGGGGATATAACACTGAAGCTTTCTTT. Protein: CASTYRGYNTEAFF.

As DNA, the CDR3 is TGTGCCACCAGTGAGTCTGGCAGGGTATCGAATCAGCCCCAGCATTTT. It yields the protein CATSESGRVSNQPQHF. The chain recombines TRBV24-1 with TRBJ1-5, with D perhaps TRBD1 (5 bases). The CDR3 runs 16 residues. V shed 4 bases and J shed 4 bases, with 16 bases lying between them. CDR1 and CDR2 from the germline V gene are KGHDR and SFDVKD.

The CDR3 reads CASSRRALQETQYF. The CDR3 DNA is TGTGCCAGCAGTAGGAGGGCCCTCCAAGAGACCCAGTACTTC. The rearrangement joins TRBV28 to TRBJ2-5, with D possibly TRBD2 on 6 matching bases. The CDR3 contains 14 residues. In germline, CDR1 is MDHEN, CDR2 SYDVKM. Trimming left V 5 bases short and J 1 base short, with 11 bases between.

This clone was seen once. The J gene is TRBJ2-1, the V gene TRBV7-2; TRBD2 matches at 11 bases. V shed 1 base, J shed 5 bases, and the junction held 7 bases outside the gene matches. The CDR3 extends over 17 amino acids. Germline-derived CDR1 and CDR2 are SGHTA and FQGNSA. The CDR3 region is CASSLGPSGRPDNEQFF. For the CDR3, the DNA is TGTGCCAGCAGCTTAGGTCCTAGCGGGAGGCCTGACAATGAGCAGTTCTTC.

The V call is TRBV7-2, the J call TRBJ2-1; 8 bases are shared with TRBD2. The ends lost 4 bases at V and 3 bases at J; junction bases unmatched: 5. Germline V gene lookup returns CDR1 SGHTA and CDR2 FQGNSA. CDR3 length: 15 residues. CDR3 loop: CASSSTGLGYNEQFF. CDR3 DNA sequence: TGTGCCAGCAGCTCGACGGGACTAGGCTACAATGAGCAGTTCTTC.

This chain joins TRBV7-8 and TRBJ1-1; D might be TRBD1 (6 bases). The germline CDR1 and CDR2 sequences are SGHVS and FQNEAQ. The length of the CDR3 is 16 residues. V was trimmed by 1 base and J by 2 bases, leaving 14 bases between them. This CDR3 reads CASSLVGQNSNTEAFF. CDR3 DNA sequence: TGTGCCAGCAGCTTAGTGGGACAAAATAGTAACACTGAAGCTTTCTTT.

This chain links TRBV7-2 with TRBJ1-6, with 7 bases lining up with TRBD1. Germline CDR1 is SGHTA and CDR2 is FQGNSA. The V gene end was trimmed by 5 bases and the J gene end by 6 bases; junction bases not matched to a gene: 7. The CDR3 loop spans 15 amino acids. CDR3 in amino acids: CASSQNRGGNSPLHF. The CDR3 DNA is TGTGCCAGCAGCCAGAACAGGGGTGGTAATTCACCCCTCCACTTT.

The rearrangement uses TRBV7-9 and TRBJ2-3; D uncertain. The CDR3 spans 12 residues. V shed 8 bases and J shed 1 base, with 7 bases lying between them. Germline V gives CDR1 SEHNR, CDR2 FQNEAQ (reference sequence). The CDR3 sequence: CASSPGTDTQYF. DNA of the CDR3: TGTGCCAGCTCCCCCGGCACAGATACGCAGTATTTT.

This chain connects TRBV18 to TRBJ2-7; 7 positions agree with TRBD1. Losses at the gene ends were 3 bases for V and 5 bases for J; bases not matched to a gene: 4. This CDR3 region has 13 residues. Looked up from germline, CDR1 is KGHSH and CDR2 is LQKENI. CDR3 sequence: CASSPGQIHEQYF. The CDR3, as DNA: TGTGCCAGCTCACCGGGACAGATCCACGAGCAGTACTTC.

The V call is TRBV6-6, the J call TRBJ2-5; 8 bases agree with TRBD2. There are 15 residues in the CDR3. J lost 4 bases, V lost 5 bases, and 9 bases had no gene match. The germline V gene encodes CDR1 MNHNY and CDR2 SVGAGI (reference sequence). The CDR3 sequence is CASSDLAGPSETQYF. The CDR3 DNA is TGTGCCAGCAGTGATCTAGCGGGCCCTTCAGAGACCCAGTACTTC.

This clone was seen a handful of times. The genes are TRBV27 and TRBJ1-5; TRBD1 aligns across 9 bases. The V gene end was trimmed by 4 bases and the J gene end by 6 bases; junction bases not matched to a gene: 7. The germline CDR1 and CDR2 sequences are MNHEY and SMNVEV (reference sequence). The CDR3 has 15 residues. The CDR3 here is CASSYGTGRGQPQHF. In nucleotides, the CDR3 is TGTGCCAGCAGTTACGGGACAGGGAGGGGTCAGCCCCAGCATTTT.

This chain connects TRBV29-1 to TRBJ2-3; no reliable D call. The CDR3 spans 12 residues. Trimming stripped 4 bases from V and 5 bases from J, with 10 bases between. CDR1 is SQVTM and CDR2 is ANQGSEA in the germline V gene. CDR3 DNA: TGCAGCGTTGGGCTTACCGAAGATACGCAGTATTTT. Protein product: CSVGLTEDTQYF.

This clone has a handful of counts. DNA for the CDR3: TGTGCCAGCAGCCCGGGGAGATATAGCAATCAGCCCCAGCATTTT. It translates to CASSPGRYSNQPQHF. V and J are TRBV5-8 and TRBJ1-5; D gene uncertain. The CDR3 sequence is 15 residues long. The germline V gene has CDR1 SGHTS and CDR2 YDEGEE. The ends were cut back, 4 bases at V and 0 bases at J, with 11 bases in the middle.